This T cell receptor beta chain was sequenced for a study of OX40 agonist ivuxolimab in advanced cancers. Study summary: The dose-escalation cohort was around 83% male, with a mean age of around 54 years, ranging about 23 to 80. Partial responses were seen in three patients, one with hepatocellular carcinoma and two with cutaneous melanoma. Regarding the study as a whole: In general, CD8+ T cells held more expanded clones than CD4+ did, on average.

V was pared by 6 bases and J by 5 bases, with 14 bases between. The germline V gene has CDR1 SGHAT and CDR2 FQNNGV. The CDR3 runs to 15 residues. Clones were sequenced by immunoSEQ multiplex PCR, and TCRdb holds only the in-frame ones, with some missing. The sample includes approximately 64,000 clones, roughly 80% of them seen just once. Concerning this clone itself: The antigen remains undetermined.

The sequencing here drew on CD4+ or CD8+ T cells sorted from blood, taken in a trial of the OX40 agonist ivuxolimab. The V and J genes are TRBV11-2 and TRBJ2-6, with TRBD2 as a possible D gene (5 bases). The clonotype originates from an adult with an advanced solid tumor such as melanoma, head and neck, liver or kidney cancer. CDR3 sequence (DNA): TGTGCCAGCAGTTCCGGGGTAGTCCGGGCCAACGTCCTGACTTTC. Its translation: CASSSGVVRANVLTF.